These 10 T cell receptor beta chains share one sample of origin, sequenced in a study of blood T cell repertoires in COVID-19. Repertoires were generated with immunoSEQ multiplex PCR, while TCRdb's copy carries only in-frame clones and drops some. The data show about 42,000 clones, around 85% seen once. Sequences were obtained from peripheral blood. These receptors came from a human donor in a cohort sampled during active COVID-19.

V and J are TRBV7-2 and TRBJ1-5; 7 nucleotides align to TRBD1. This CDR3 has 17 amino acids. J gave up 2 bases and V 0 bases, and 7 bases lay outside the gene matches. Per germline, CDR1 SGHTA and CDR2 FQGNSA. CDR3 coding DNA: TGTGCCAGCAGCTTAGCCCCGACAGGGATGGGCAATCAGCCCCAGCATTTT. This sequence encodes CASSLAPTGMGNQPQHF.

The chain has TRBV28 and TRBJ2-1; D is possibly TRBD2 (6 bases). Germline V gene sequence: CDR1 MDHEN, CDR2 SYDVKM. The CDR3 contains 15 residues. Trimming cost V 3 bases and J 8 bases, with 17 bases left between them. CDR3 region: CASSFSVSGQDEQFF. The CDR3 DNA reads TGTGCCAGCAGTTTTTCAGTGAGCGGGCAGGATGAGCAGTTCTTC.

The chain combines TRBV9 with TRBJ2-1; D gene ambiguous. V was pared by 3 bases and J by 10 bases, with 11 bases between. Germline V gives CDR1 SGDLS, CDR2 YYNGEE. CDR3 length equals 12 residues. The CDR3 spells CASSAGFGEQFF. The CDR3 nucleotides are TGTGCCAGCAGCGCCGGGTTCGGAGAGCAGTTCTTC.

J is TRBJ1-3 and V is TRBV11-2, with D perhaps TRBD1 (6 bases). This CDR3 has 16 residues. Germline V CDR1 and CDR2: SGHAT, FQNNGV. The V and J ends lost 5 bases and 4 bases respectively, with 18 bases between them. The CDR3 DNA reads as TGTGCCAGCAGCCCCCTCCGGGGGGCTAGGGGAAACACCATATATTTT. Translating it yields CASSPLRGARGNTIYF.

The chain joins TRBV3-1 (or the pseudogene TRBV3-2) to TRBJ2-3; D remains ambiguous. CDR1 is LGHDT and CDR2 is YNNKEL in the germline V gene (reference sequence). The CDR3 length is 11 residues. The V and J ends lost 6 bases and 6 bases respectively, with 7 bases between them. Written as DNA, the CDR3 is TGTGCCAGCAGTCGGGTGGATACGCAGTATTTT. Translated: CASSRVDTQYF.

The rearrangement uses TRBV10-1 and TRBJ2-3; TRBD2 agrees at 13 bases. Germline CDR1 and CDR2: WNHNN and SYGVQD (reference sequence). There are 16 residues in the CDR3. The V and J ends lost 6 bases and 4 bases, in that order; junction bases with no gene match: 7. The chain's CDR3 is CASSAGTSGVSDTQYF. The DNA of the CDR3 is TGCGCCAGCAGCGCCGGGACTAGCGGGGTTTCAGATACGCAGTATTTT.

The V and J genes are TRBV5-6 and TRBJ2-7; TRBD2 matches at 8 bases. Germline V gene sequence: CDR1 SGHDT, CDR2 YYEEEE. There are 15 residues in the CDR3. V trimming: 4 bases; J trimming: 0 bases; junction bases outside the gene matches: 6. The chain's CDR3 is CASSPQAGDSYEQYF. In DNA form, the CDR3 reads TGTGCCAGCAGCCCCCAAGCGGGGGACTCCTACGAGCAGTACTTC.

The chain links TRBV7-9 to TRBJ2-1; TRBD1 aligns across 10 bases. The CDR3 contains 14 residues. Germline-derived CDR1 and CDR2 are SEHNR and FQNEAQ (reference sequence). V was clipped by 1 base and J by 9 bases; unmatched bases: 3. DNA of the CDR3: TGTGCCAGCAGCTTAGGACAGGGGGCGATTGAGCAGTTCTTC. This gives the protein CASSLGQGAIEQFF.

The count of this clone is one. The V call is TRBV30, the J call TRBJ1-3, with unresolved D. Trimming pared 0 bases from V and 0 bases from J, leaving 12 bases between. Germline V CDR1 and CDR2: GTSNPN, SVGIG (reference sequence). This CDR3 is 16 amino acids long. CDR3 nucleotides: TGTGCCTGGAGTGTACTAGGACGGGCCTCTGGAAACACCATATATTTT. Translated, it gives CAWSVLGRASGNTIYF.

CDR3 sequence (DNA): TGTGCCAGCAGCGCGGGATTTTACGAGCAGTACTTC. Translating gives CASSAGFYEQYF. This chain connects TRBV5-6 to TRBJ2-7, with D possibly matching TRBD2 (6 bases). This CDR3 spans 12 amino acids. Germline V CDR1 and CDR2: SGHDT, YYEEEE. V shed 4 bases and J shed 4 bases, with 9 bases lying between them.